The 14 T cell receptor beta chains reported below all come from one sample, sequenced in a study of CD8+CD57+ T cells in acquired aplastic anemia. Sequencing was done on patients that had shown CD8+CD57+ cell expansion by flow cytometry. TCR beta VDJ combinations and CDR3 sequences were profiled from genomic DNA. MiXCR, applied by TCRdb to the reads, yields one record per CDR3 protein. The sample has 310,000 or so distinct CDR3 sequences; about 50% are singletons. The material sequenced was sorted CD4+, CD8+, or CD8+CD57+ T cells (not recorded which) from PBMCs. The receptors here all came from a human donor with aplastic anemia.

This clonotype was counted only a few times. The chain recombines TRBV9 with TRBJ1-3; D unresolved. V was shortened by 2 bases and J by 6 bases, with 3 bases between the two germline ends. Germline values: CDR1 SGDLS, CDR2 YYNGEE. There are 11 residues in the CDR3. The CDR3 DNA sequence: TGTGCCAGCAGCGTCTCAAACACCATATATTTT. It translates to CASSVSNTIYF.

A word on this clonotype: This sequence may be a read error, since a much larger clone differs from it by one base. CDR3 DNA: TGTGCCAGCAGCGTGGGACTCCGGGCGGCGGACTGTGGCTACACCTTC. As protein: CASSVGLRAADCGYTF. The chain joins TRBV6-4 to TRBJ1-2, with TRBD1 as a possible D gene (5 bases). The germline CDR1 and CDR2 sequences are MRHNA and SNTAGT. V shed 6 bases and J shed 7 bases, with 24 bases lying between them. This CDR3 spans 16 amino acids.

The V call is TRBV20-1, the J call TRBJ1-1, with D possibly TRBD1 on 5 matching bases. The CDR3 consists of 18 residues. The germline V and J ends were trimmed by 2 bases and 1 base, with 23 bases remaining between them. The germline CDR1 and CDR2 sequences are DFQATT and SNEGSKA (reference sequence). The CDR3 reads CSARPSRRGKTGNTEAFF. CDR3 coding DNA: TGCAGTGCTAGACCCTCGAGGAGGGGAAAGACCGGGAACACTGAAGCTTTCTTT.

The genes are TRBV12-3 or TRBV12-4 and TRBJ2-7; TRBD1 might be the D (5 bases). Trimming shortened V by 6 bases and J by 5 bases, and 17 bases separated the two germline ends. The CDR3 contains 14 residues. DNA for the CDR3: TGTGCCAGCAGATCTCCGGAAGGGGCGCACGAGCAGTACTTC. It specifies CASRSPEGAHEQYF.

In the case of this clonotype: A junction end diverges from the germline sequence, so it may reflect a read error. J is TRBJ1-6 and V is TRBV7-3; D may be TRBD1 (5 bases). This CDR3 comprises 14 residues. The germline V gene encodes CDR1 SGHTA and CDR2 FQGTGA. CDR3 bases: TGTGACAGCAGCTTAACGGCAGGGAATTCACCCCTCCACTTT. It yields the protein CDSSLTAGNSPLHF.

The chain uses TRBV6-5 and TRBJ2-3, with 11 bases aligning to TRBD2. This CDR3 is built from 15 residues. The V gene's germline CDR1 is MNHEY and CDR2 SVGAGI. Losses at the gene ends were 7 bases for V and 4 bases for J; bases not matched to a gene: 7. CDR3 sequence: CASNALAGGPDTQYF. In nucleotides, the CDR3 is TGTGCCAGCAATGCGTTAGCGGGAGGGCCAGATACGCAGTATTTT.

This clonotype was seen only once. The chain has TRBV5-5 and TRBJ1-1; 9 positions agree with TRBD1. CDR1 and CDR2 (germline): SGHKS, YYEKEE (reference sequence). The trim removed 0 bases at V and 7 bases at J, leaving 4 bases unmatched. This CDR3 is 14 amino acids long. The CDR3, as DNA: TGTGCCAGCAGCTTGGGTCGGGACAGGGATGAAGCTTTCTTT. This gives the protein CASSLGRDRDEAFF.

The genes are TRBV9 and TRBJ2-2; D possibly matches TRBD1 or TRBD2 (7 bases each). Per the germline V gene, CDR1 is SGDLS and CDR2 is YYNGEE. The CDR3 covers 13 residues. Between the trimmed V and J ends, which lost 7 bases and 17 bases, there was a span of 24 bases. The CDR3 reads CASGTARTGGLFF. The CDR3 nucleotides read TGTGCCAGCGGGACAGCGCGCACCGGGGGGCTATTTTTT. The full variable domain, rest sourced from reference TRBV9 and TRBJ2-2, is DSGVTQTPKHLITATGQRVTLRCSPRSGDLSVYWYQQSLDQGLQFLIQYYNGEERAKGNILERFSAQQFPDLHSELNLSSLELGDSALYFCASGTARTGGLFFGEGSRLTVL.

Of note for this clonotype: This may stem from a read error, because a much larger clone lies one nucleotide away. Likely a read error: the CDR3 ends without its conserved phenylalanine or tryptophan. The chain carries TRBV3-1 and TRBJ1-4; D gene ambiguous. Germline-derived CDR1 and CDR2 are LGHDT and YNNKEL (reference sequence). The CDR3 contains 14 residues. V lost 0 bases to trimming and J lost 4 bases, with 6 bases between them. CDR3 sequence (DNA): TGTGCCAGCAGCCAAGACCGGCTTAATGAAAAACTGTTTCTT. Translation: CASSQDRLNEKLFL.

Notes on this clonotype: This may be a read error: a much more frequent sequence differs by one nucleotide. Because it lacks the conserved phenylalanine or tryptophan at the end, this CDR3 is likely a read error. The V and J genes are TRBV18 and TRBJ1-1; D may be TRBD1 (5 bases). V was pared by 2 bases and J by 4 bases, with 11 bases between. CDR3 length: 14 residues. Germline lookup yields CDR1 KGHSH and CDR2 LQKENI. The CDR3 here is CASSPGRESTEAFL. The DNA for the CDR3 is TGTGCCAGCTCACCAGGCAGGGAGAGCACTGAAGCTTTCCTT.

This chain links TRBV7-9 with TRBJ2-1; 7 bases line up with TRBD1. The CDR3 contains 13 residues. The V segment lost 5 bases and the J segment 10 bases; nucleotides outside the gene matches: 8. Germline CDR1 SEHNR, CDR2 FQNEAQ (reference sequence). DNA for the CDR3: TGTGCCAGCAGCCCGACAGGGAGTTACGAGCAGTTCTTC. This translates into CASSPTGSYEQFF.

A remark on this clonotype: At one of its ends the junction is not consistent with the germline gene, which may arise from a read error. The rearrangement links TRBV7-9 to TRBJ2-3; maybe TRBD2 (5 bases). Per germline, CDR1 SEHNR and CDR2 FQNEAQ (reference sequence). This CDR3 is 16 amino acids long. The CDR3 DNA sequence: TGTGCCAGCAGCTCGGGCACTAGAACCGGCACAGACACGCAGTATTTT. Protein product: CASSSGTRTGTDTQYF.

V is TRBV14 and J is TRBJ1-3, with no clear D. CDR3 length: 13 amino acids. The V end lost 5 bases, the J end lost 3 bases, and 8 bases lay between the germline ends. The V gene's germline CDR1 is SGHDN and CDR2 FVKESK. CDR3 residues: CASSALGGNTIYF. CDR3 sequence (DNA): TGTGCCAGCAGCGCCCTCGGTGGAAACACCATATATTTT.

The gene calls are TRBV10-3 and TRBJ1-2; 8 nucleotides align to TRBD1. The CDR3 consists of 12 residues. V was pared by 10 bases and J by 12 bases, with 13 bases of the junction left unmatched. CDR1 ENHRY and CDR2 SYGVKD come from the germline V gene. For the CDR3, the DNA is TGTGCCACCACTCAGGGGGCCGGTGGAAACACCTTC. Translated: CATTQGAGGNTF.